One and the same sample provided the 13 T cell receptor beta chains below, sequenced in a study of CD8 T cells in Susac syndrome. Reverse transcription of about 0.5 to 1 ug RNA used random hexamers. TCRdb re-derived calls from the immunoSEQ multiplex PCR reads in MiXCR, one entry per CDR3 protein. The data contain roughly 150,000 distinct CDR3 sequences, roughly 94% of them singletons. Sequenced input: CD8+ T cells from PBMCs. The receptors stem from a human donor with multiple sclerosis.

This chain joins TRBV20-1 and TRBJ1-5; 8 positions match TRBD1. V shed 0 bases and J 10 bases; nucleotides not matched to a gene: 11. Germline V lookup: CDR1 DFQATT, CDR2 SNEGSKA (reference sequence). The CDR3 has 15 residues. The CDR3 DNA reads as TGCAGTGCTAGAGATTGGGGGCAGGGGGCTGTTCCCCAGCATTTT. Translation gives CSARDWGQGAVPQHF.

This chain connects TRBV7-8 to TRBJ2-7; D might be TRBD1 (5 bases). Germline values: CDR1 SGHVS, CDR2 FQNEAQ. Trimming shortened V by 6 bases and J by 6 bases, and 12 bases separated the two germline ends. This CDR3 comprises 12 residues. The CDR3 DNA follows: TGTGCCAGCAGTTCGTACAGGCCCGAGCAGTACTTC. This translates into CASSSYRPEQYF.

The rearrangement joins TRBV9 to TRBJ2-1, with 8 positions matching TRBD2. This CDR3 comprises 16 residues. The V and J ends lost 3 bases and 0 bases, in that order; junction bases with no gene match: 5. From germline, CDR1 is SGDLS and CDR2 YYNGEE. The CDR3 DNA reads as TGTGCCAGCAGCGCAAGCGGGGGTGGCTCCTACAATGAGCAGTTCTTC. Translating gives CASSASGGGSYNEQFF.

The V and J genes are TRBV4-2 and TRBJ2-7; 7 bases line up with TRBD1. V lost 0 bases and J lost 5; bases outside the gene matches: 10. CDR1 and CDR2 from the germline V gene are LGHNA and YNFKEQ. The CDR3 spans 16 residues. CDR3 nucleotides: TGTGCCAGCAGCCAAGATATAGGCAGGGGGTTCGACGAGCAGTACTTC. Its translation is CASSQDIGRGFDEQYF.

The rearrangement uses TRBV9 and TRBJ1-6; a possible D gene is TRBD1 (6 bases). Germline assignment: CDR1 SGDLS and CDR2 YYNGEE. Trimming cost V 3 bases and J 7 bases, with 11 bases left between them. There are 14 residues in the CDR3. In DNA, the CDR3 is TGTGCCAGCAGCGGACAGGAATACAATTCACCCCTCCACTTT. This sequence encodes CASSGQEYNSPLHF.

The gene calls are TRBV4-1 and TRBJ2-1, with D possibly being TRBD1 (6 bases). V lost 4 bases and J 5 bases, leaving 6 bases between the germline ends. Germline loops: CDR1 MGHRA, CDR2 YSYEKL. This CDR3 region has 12 residues. CDR3 protein: CASSRTDNEQFF. The CDR3 nucleotides are TGCGCCAGCAGCCGGACAGACAATGAGCAGTTCTTC.

J is TRBJ1-1 and V is TRBV5-5; maybe TRBD1 (6 bases). Germline values: CDR1 SGHKS, CDR2 YYEKEE (reference sequence). CDR3 length: 17 amino acids. Between the trimmed V and J ends, which lost 5 bases and 1 base, there was a span of 21 bases. The CDR3 here is CASRPTGTRDKNTEAFF. CDR3 sequence (DNA): TGTGCCAGCAGACCCACCGGGACAAGAGACAAGAACACTGAAGCTTTCTTT. The full variable domain, its missing parts supplied by reference TRBV5-5 and TRBJ1-1, is DAGVTQSPTHLIKTRGQQVTLRCSPISGHKSVSWYQQVLGQGPQFIFQYYEKEERGRGNFPDRFSARQFPNYSSELNVNALLLGDSALYLCASRPTGTRDKNTEAFFGQGTRLTVV.

The gene calls are TRBV20-1 and TRBJ1-6, with unresolved D. Deletions cut 0 bases from V and 1 base from J, with 10 bases between. This CDR3 is built from 16 residues. The germline V gene has CDR1 DFQATT and CDR2 SNEGSKA (reference sequence). CDR3 amino acids: CSARDVGRSYNSPLHF. In DNA, the CDR3 is TGCAGTGCTAGAGATGTGGGGAGGTCCTATAATTCACCCCTCCACTTT.

The chain links TRBV30 to TRBJ1-2; D perhaps matches TRBD1 (6 bases). V was clipped by 5 bases and J by 1 base, with 14 bases between them. The CDR3 length is 14 residues. Germline CDR1 GTSNPN, CDR2 SVGIG (reference sequence). The DNA of the CDR3 is TGTGCCTGGGGCCGACAGGCCTATAACTATGGCTACACCTTC. It codes for CAWGRQAYNYGYTF.

The chain uses TRBV7-2 and TRBJ2-7; D remains unclear. From germline, CDR1 is SGHTA and CDR2 FQGNSA. There are 15 residues in the CDR3. Trimming stripped 4 bases from V and 2 bases from J, with 15 bases between. The CDR3 loop is CASSWFGEVTYEQYF. The CDR3 nucleotides are TGTGCCAGCAGCTGGTTCGGAGAGGTGACCTACGAGCAGTACTTC.

V gene TRBV12-3 or TRBV12-4 combines with J gene TRBJ2-3; D may correspond to TRBD1 or TRBD2 (6 bases each). The CDR3 is made up of 12 amino acids. With 10 bases removed from V and 6 bases from J, the gap between germline ends came to 14 bases. CDR3 in DNA: TGTGCCATCCACCAGGGGAGGGATACGCAGTATTTT. It is translated as CAIHQGRDTQYF.

The J gene is TRBJ2-7, the V gene TRBV27; 11 nucleotides line up with TRBD1. The germline V gene has CDR1 MNHEY and CDR2 SMNVEV (reference sequence). The V segment lost 5 bases and the J segment 3 bases; nucleotides outside the gene matches: 3. CDR3 size: 14 residues. CDR3 nucleotides: TGTGCCAGCAGTCAAGGGACAGGGGGCTACGAGCAGTACTTC. Amino acid sequence: CASSQGTGGYEQYF.

The chain couples TRBV29-1 to TRBJ1-6; unclear D gene. CDR1 is SQVTM and CDR2 is ANQGSEA in the germline V gene. The V gene lost 6 bases and the J gene lost 0 bases, with 18 bases spanning the gap. This CDR3 region has 17 residues. CDR3 loop: CSVAGRGLSSYNSPLHF. The CDR3 DNA is TGCAGCGTAGCCGGACGAGGATTAAGCTCCTATAATTCACCCCTCCACTTT.